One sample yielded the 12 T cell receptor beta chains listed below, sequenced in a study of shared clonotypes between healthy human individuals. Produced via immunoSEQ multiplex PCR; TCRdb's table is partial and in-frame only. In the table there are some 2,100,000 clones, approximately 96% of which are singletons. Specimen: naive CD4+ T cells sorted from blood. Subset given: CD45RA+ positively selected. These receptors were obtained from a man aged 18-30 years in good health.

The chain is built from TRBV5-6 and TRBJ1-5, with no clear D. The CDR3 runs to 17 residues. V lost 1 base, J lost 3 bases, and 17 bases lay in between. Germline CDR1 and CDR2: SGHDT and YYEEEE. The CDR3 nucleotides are TGTGCCAGCAGCTTGTTGTCTTTAGGCAGGTCCAATCAGCCCCAGCATTTT. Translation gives CASSLLSLGRSNQPQHF.

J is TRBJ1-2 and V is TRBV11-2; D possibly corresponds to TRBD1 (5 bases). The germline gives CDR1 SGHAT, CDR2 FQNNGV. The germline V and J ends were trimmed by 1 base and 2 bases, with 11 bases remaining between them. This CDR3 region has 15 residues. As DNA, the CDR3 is TGTGCCAGCAGCTTAGTTGCGGGGGAAAACTATGGCTACACCTTC. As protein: CASSLVAGENYGYTF.

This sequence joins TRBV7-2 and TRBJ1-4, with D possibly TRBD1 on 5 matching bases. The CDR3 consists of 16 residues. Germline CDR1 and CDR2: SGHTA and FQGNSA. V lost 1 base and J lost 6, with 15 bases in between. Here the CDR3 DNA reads TGTGCCAGCAGCTTAGAAGTTGGAAAGGGGTATGAAAAACTGTTTTTT. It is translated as CASSLEVGKGYEKLFF.

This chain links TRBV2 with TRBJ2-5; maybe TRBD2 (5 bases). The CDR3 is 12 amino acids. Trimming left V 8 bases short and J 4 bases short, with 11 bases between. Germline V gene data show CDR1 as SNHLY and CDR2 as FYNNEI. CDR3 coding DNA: TGTGCCAGCGACCGGGGTGCAGAGACCCAGTACTTC. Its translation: CASDRGAETQYF.

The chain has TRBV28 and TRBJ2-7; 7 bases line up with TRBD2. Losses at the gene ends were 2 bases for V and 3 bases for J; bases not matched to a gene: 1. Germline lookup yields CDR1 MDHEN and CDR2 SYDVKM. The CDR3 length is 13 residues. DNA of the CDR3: TGTGCCAGCAGTTTAGGGAGGGACTACGAGCAGTACTTC. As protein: CASSLGRDYEQYF.

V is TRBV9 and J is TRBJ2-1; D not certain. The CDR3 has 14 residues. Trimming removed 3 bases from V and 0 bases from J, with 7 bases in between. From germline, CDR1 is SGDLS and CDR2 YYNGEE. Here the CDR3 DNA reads TGTGCCAGCAGCGGACCTAGCTCCTACAATGAGCAGTTCTTC. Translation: CASSGPSSYNEQFF. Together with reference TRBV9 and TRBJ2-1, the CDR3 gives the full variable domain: DSGVTQTPKHLITATGQRVTLRCSPRSGDLSVYWYQQSLDQGLQFLIQYYNGEERAKGNILERFSAQQFPDLHSELNLSSLELGDSALYFCASSGPSSYNEQFFGPGTRLTVL.

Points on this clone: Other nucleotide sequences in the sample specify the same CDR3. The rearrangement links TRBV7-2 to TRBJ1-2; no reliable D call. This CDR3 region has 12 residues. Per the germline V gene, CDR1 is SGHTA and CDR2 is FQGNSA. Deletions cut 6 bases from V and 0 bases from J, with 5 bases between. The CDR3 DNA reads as TGTGCCAGCAGTACCGCTAACTATGGCTACACCTTC. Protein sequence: CASSTANYGYTF.

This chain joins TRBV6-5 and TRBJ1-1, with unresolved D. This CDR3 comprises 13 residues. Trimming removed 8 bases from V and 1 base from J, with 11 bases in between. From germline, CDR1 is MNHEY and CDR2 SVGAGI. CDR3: CASRRAPNTEAFF. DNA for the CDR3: TGTGCCAGCCGCCGCGCCCCGAACACTGAAGCTTTCTTT.

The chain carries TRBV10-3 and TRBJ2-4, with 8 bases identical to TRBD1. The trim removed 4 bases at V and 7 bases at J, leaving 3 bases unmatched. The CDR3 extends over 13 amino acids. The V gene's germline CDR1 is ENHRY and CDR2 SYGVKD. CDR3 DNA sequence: TGTGCCATCAGTGGGAACAGGGGGAACATTCAGTACTTC. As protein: CAISGNRGNIQYF.

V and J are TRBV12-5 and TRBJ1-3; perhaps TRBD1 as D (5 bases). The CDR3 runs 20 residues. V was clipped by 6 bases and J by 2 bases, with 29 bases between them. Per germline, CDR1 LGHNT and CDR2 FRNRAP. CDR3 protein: CASGPPWGGDHLNPGNTIYF. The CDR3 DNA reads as TGTGCTAGTGGGCCCCCTTGGGGGGGAGACCACTTAAACCCTGGAAACACCATATATTTT.

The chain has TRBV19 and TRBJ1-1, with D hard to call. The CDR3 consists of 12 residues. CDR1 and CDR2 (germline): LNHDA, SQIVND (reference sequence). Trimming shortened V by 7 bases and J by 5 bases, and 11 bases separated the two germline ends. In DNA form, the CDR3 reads TGTGCCAGTAAGAAGGGTTGGACTGAAGCTTTCTTT. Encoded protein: CASKKGWTEAFF.

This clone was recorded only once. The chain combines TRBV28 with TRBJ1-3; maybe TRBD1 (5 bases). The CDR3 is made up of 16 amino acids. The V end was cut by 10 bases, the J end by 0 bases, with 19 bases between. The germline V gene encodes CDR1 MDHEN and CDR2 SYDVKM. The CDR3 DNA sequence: TGTGCCACCGCCGCCGGAGGGACCGTCTCTGGAAACACCATATATTTT. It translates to CATAAGGTVSGNTIYF. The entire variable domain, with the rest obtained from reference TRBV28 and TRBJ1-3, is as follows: DVKVTQSSRYLVKRTGEKVFLECVQDMDHENMFWYRQDPGLGLRLIYFSYDVKMKEKGDIPEGYSVSREKKERFSLILESASTNQTSMYLCATAAGGTVSGNTIYFGEGSWLTVV.